One sample yielded the 25 T cell receptor beta chains listed below, sequenced in a study of blood T cell repertoires in COVID-19. Using immunoSEQ multiplex PCR, the repertoire was profiled, and TCRdb retains in-frame clones only, with some absent. In the table there are over 250,000 clones, 70% to 90% of which are singletons. The sample consisted of peripheral blood. These receptors were taken from a woman aged 70-85 years with acute or convalescent COVID-19.

This clone was picked up one time. The chain couples TRBV5-1 to TRBJ1-1; D is undetermined. Trimming shortened V by 1 base and J by 2 bases, and 12 bases separated the two germline ends. The CDR3 is made up of 15 amino acids. Germline V gives CDR1 SGHRS, CDR2 YFSETQ. DNA of the CDR3: TGCGCCAGCAGCTTGACCCCACGGGGAAACACTGAAGCTTTCTTT. It specifies CASSLTPRGNTEAFF.

The rearrangement joins TRBV5-1 to TRBJ1-2; TRBD1 might be the D (6 bases). V lost 0 bases and J lost 6, with 12 bases in between. CDR1 is SGHRS, CDR2 YFSETQ, per germline. The CDR3 has 14 residues. CDR3 loop: CASSLGTGRDGYTF. In DNA form, the CDR3 reads TGCGCCAGCAGCTTGGGAACAGGGAGGGATGGCTACACCTTC.

This chain connects TRBV10-3 to TRBJ1-2; 8 nucleotides align to TRBD1. CDR1 and CDR2 from the germline V gene are ENHRY and SYGVKD. This CDR3 spans 15 amino acids. V shed 5 bases, J shed 7 bases, and the junction held 12 bases outside the gene matches. CDR3 in DNA: TGTGCCATCAGTCCCGGGACAGGTATGGGGAGTGGCTACACCTTC. Translated: CAISPGTGMGSGYTF.

The chain joins TRBV20-1 to TRBJ1-5; D may be TRBD1 (5 bases). The V and J ends lost 3 bases and 5 bases respectively, with 11 bases between them. Germline assignment: CDR1 DFQATT and CDR2 SNEGSKA (reference sequence). The CDR3 runs to 13 residues. The CDR3 loop reads CSASSGPHQPQHF. The CDR3 DNA reads TGCAGTGCTAGTTCAGGGCCCCATCAGCCCCAGCATTTT.

The chain joins TRBV14 to TRBJ1-2, with 7 bases identical to TRBD1. The CDR3 spans 13 residues. The junction had 10 bases not matched to a gene; V was cut back by 5 bases and J by 10 bases. Per the germline V gene, CDR1 is SGHDN and CDR2 is FVKESK. In DNA form, the CDR3 reads TGTGCCAGCAGCTCCGGGACAGTAATTTCCTACACCTTC. Its translation is CASSSGTVISYTF. The whole variable domain, filled in from reference TRBV14 and TRBJ1-2, reads EAGVTQFPSHSVIEKGQTVTLRCDPISGHDNLYWYRRVMGKEIKFLLHFVKESKQDESGMPNNRFLAERTGGTYSTLKVQPAELEDSGVYFCASSSGTVISYTFGSGTRLTVV.

This chain joins TRBV11-3 and TRBJ1-1; 11 nucleotides align to TRBD1. Per the germline V gene, CDR1 is SGHNT and CDR2 is YENEEA. J gave up 5 bases and V 5 bases, and 4 bases lay outside the gene matches. This CDR3 is built from 14 residues. CDR3 sequence reads: CASSSGQGATEAFF. In DNA form, the CDR3 reads TGTGCCAGCAGCAGCGGACAGGGGGCTACTGAAGCTTTCTTT.

The chain employs TRBV5-1 and TRBJ2-1; 10 positions agree with TRBD1. Germline CDR1 reads SGHRS; CDR2 reads YFSETQ. J gave up 5 bases and V 4 bases, and 6 bases lay outside the gene matches. The length of the CDR3 is 15 residues. CDR3 coding DNA: TGCGCCAGCAGCGACCGGGACAGGGGCAACAATGAGCAGTTCTTC. Translation gives CASSDRDRGNNEQFF.

CDR3 protein: CSVEDRRGRGSTDTQYF. Here the CDR3 DNA reads TGCAGCGTTGAAGATCGTCGCGGCCGGGGTAGCACAGATACGCAGTATTTT. The rearrangement joins TRBV29-1 to TRBJ2-3; TRBD2 is a possible D gene (5 bases). V lost 0 bases and J lost 0, with 16 bases in between. The CDR3 runs 17 residues. Per the germline V gene, CDR1 is SQVTM and CDR2 is ANQGSEA.

The chain links TRBV18 to TRBJ1-2; TRBD1 matches 7 bases. The ends lost 3 bases at V and 1 base at J; junction bases unmatched: 8. Germline CDR1 KGHSH, CDR2 LQKENI. The CDR3 loop spans 16 amino acids. The CDR3 bases are TGTGCCAGCTCACCGCGCTCGGACAGGATTAACTATGGCTACACCTTC. Translating it yields CASSPRSDRINYGYTF.

The CDR3 sequence: CAWRDRGLSGANVLTF. Written as DNA, the CDR3 is TGTGCCTGGAGAGACAGGGGGTTGTCTGGGGCCAACGTCCTGACTTTC. The rearrangement joins TRBV30 to TRBJ2-6, with 9 bases fitting TRBD1. With V trimmed by 3 bases and J by 1 base, 4 bases remained unmatched. The CDR3 consists of 16 residues. In germline, CDR1 is GTSNPN, CDR2 SVGIG (reference sequence). Complete variable domain (other parts from reference TRBV30 and TRBJ2-6): SQTIHQWPATLVQPVGSPLSLECTVEGTSNPNLYWYRQAAGRGLQLLFYSVGIGQISSEVPQNLSASRPQDRQFILSSKKLLLSDSGFYLCAWRDRGLSGANVLTFGAGSRLTVL.

The chain couples TRBV11-2 to TRBJ2-3; D is possibly TRBD2 (5 bases). Trimming shortened V by 7 bases and J by 4 bases, and 24 bases separated the two germline ends. Germline V gene sequence: CDR1 SGHAT, CDR2 FQNNGV. The length of the CDR3 is 17 residues. CDR3 amino acids: CASNFGTTRRTADTQYF. For the CDR3, the DNA is TGTGCCAGCAACTTCGGTACTACTAGGAGAACAGCAGATACGCAGTATTTT.

The V and J genes are TRBV6-6 and TRBJ1-2; TRBD1 matches at 7 bases. Looked up from germline, CDR1 is MNHNY and CDR2 is SVGAGI (reference sequence). This CDR3 is built from 14 residues. The V gene end was trimmed by 5 bases and the J gene end by 2 bases; junction bases not matched to a gene: 5. The CDR3, as DNA: TGTGCCAGCAGTCCAAGGACAGGAAACTATGGCTACACCTTC. As protein: CASSPRTGNYGYTF.

The chain uses TRBV30 and TRBJ2-7; D possibly corresponds to TRBD2 (6 bases). Germline V CDR1 and CDR2: GTSNPN, SVGIG (reference sequence). This CDR3 is 15 amino acids long. The V gene lost 7 bases and the J gene lost 3 bases, with 22 bases spanning the gap. This CDR3 is CASRRTGLLYYEQYF. CDR3 DNA sequence: TGTGCCTCGAGGCGGACGGGACTTTTATACTACGAGCAGTACTTC.

This clone was detected once. J is TRBJ1-1 and V is TRBV7-9, with D uncertain. The CDR3 is 15 residues long. The germline V gene has CDR1 SEHNR and CDR2 FQNEAQ (reference sequence). Trimming stripped 4 bases from V and 2 bases from J, with 14 bases between. The CDR3 loop is CASSSPNRKNTEAFF. The CDR3 DNA is TGTGCCAGCAGCTCGCCGAACAGAAAAAACACTGAAGCTTTCTTT.

The V gene is TRBV19, the J gene TRBJ2-2, with D perhaps matching TRBD1 (6 bases). V was shortened by 4 bases and J by 1 base, with 7 bases between the two germline ends. The CDR3 totals 14 residues. Germline V gene lookup returns CDR1 LNHDA and CDR2 SQIVND (reference sequence). The CDR3 bases are TGTGCCAGTAGTACAGGGGTGAACACCGGGGAGCTGTTTTTT. Protein: CASSTGVNTGELFF.

The V gene is TRBV2, the J gene TRBJ1-4; the D is unclear. Germline CDR1 reads SNHLY; CDR2 reads FYNNEI. V lost 8 bases to trimming and J lost 8 bases, with 12 bases between them. This CDR3 region has 12 residues. DNA for the CDR3: TGTGCCAGCGTCCGCGAACGGGAAAAACTGTTTTTT. Its protein is CASVREREKLFF.

The chain is built from TRBV6-5 and TRBJ2-1; 12 bases fit TRBD2. With 11 bases clipped from V and 7 bases from J, the junction kept 9 bases outside the gene matches. The CDR3 runs 14 residues. The germline CDR1 and CDR2 sequences are MNHEY and SVGAGI. For the CDR3, the DNA is TGTGCCTCTAGCCTAGCGGGGGGGCCTAATGAGCAGTTCTTC. Translating it yields CASSLAGGPNEQFF.

This clone was detected once. V gene TRBV3-1 (or the pseudogene TRBV3-2) combines with J gene TRBJ2-3; D is unresolved. CDR1 LGHDT and CDR2 YNNKEL come from the germline V gene (reference sequence). The germline V and J ends were trimmed by 4 bases and 6 bases, with 8 bases remaining between them. The CDR3 spans 12 residues. The CDR3 sequence is CASSLLSDTQYF. The CDR3 DNA reads TGTGCCAGCAGCCTACTATCTGATACGCAGTATTTT.

The chain has TRBV4-1 and TRBJ1-1, with TRBD1 identical over 7 bases. Germline values: CDR1 MGHRA, CDR2 YSYEKL. Trimming took 5 bases from V and 6 from J; bases not matched to a gene: 9. CDR3 length: 14 amino acids. The CDR3 spells CASSAPQGGPEAFF. Here the CDR3 DNA reads TGCGCCAGCAGCGCACCCCAAGGGGGCCCTGAAGCTTTCTTT.

This clone turned up a few times. This chain links TRBV5-1 with TRBJ1-2; 7 nucleotides agree with TRBD1. J was trimmed by 9 bases and V by 2 bases; bases with no gene match: 7. Germline CDR1 reads SGHRS; CDR2 reads YFSETQ. The CDR3 sequence is 13 residues long. The CDR3 DNA is TGCGCCAGCAGCTTAGGACAGGTAATGCGCTACACCTTC. Protein product: CASSLGQVMRYTF.

The V and J genes are TRBV3-1 (or the pseudogene TRBV3-2) and TRBJ1-4, with TRBD1 as a possible D gene (5 bases). Germline lookup yields CDR1 LGHDT and CDR2 YNNKEL (reference sequence). V shed 6 bases and J shed 7 bases, with 12 bases lying between them. CDR3 size: 13 residues. The CDR3 region is CASRGQTGEKLFF. DNA for the CDR3: TGTGCCAGCAGAGGACAAACGGGTGAAAAACTGTTTTTT.

The chain employs TRBV5-1 and TRBJ1-5, with D hard to call. Trimming left V 0 bases short and J 6 bases short, with 7 bases between. Germline-derived CDR1 and CDR2 are SGHRS and YFSETQ. The CDR3 loop spans 13 amino acids. The CDR3: CASSLAAGQPQHF. The CDR3 DNA reads TGCGCCAGCAGCTTGGCCGCCGGTCAGCCCCAGCATTTT.

This chain joins TRBV11-3 and TRBJ2-5; weak D call: TRBD2 (5 bases). Trimming pared 3 bases from V and 7 bases from J, leaving 12 bases between. Germline CDR1 is SGHNT and CDR2 is YENEEA. The CDR3 consists of 13 residues. The DNA for the CDR3 is TGTGCCAGCAGCTTGTGGCGGAGCGGGACCCAGTACTTC. Protein: CASSLWRSGTQYF.

CDR3 bases: TGTGCCACCGCCACGCTAGAATACGAGCAGTACTTC. This encodes CATATLEYEQYF. The chain couples TRBV10-3 to TRBJ2-7; D ambiguous. V lost 10 bases and J 4 bases, leaving 14 bases between the germline ends. The CDR3 consists of 12 residues. The V gene's germline CDR1 is ENHRY and CDR2 SYGVKD.

The chain has TRBV7-2 and TRBJ2-1, with TRBD2 identical over 9 bases. This CDR3 is built from 18 residues. The V segment lost 0 bases and the J segment 0 bases; nucleotides outside the gene matches: 6. Germline loops: CDR1 SGHTA, CDR2 FQGNSA. The CDR3 nucleotides are TGTGCCAGCAGCTTAGCGCATAGTAGCGGGGGCTCCTACAATGAGCAGTTCTTC. It encodes CASSLAHSSGGSYNEQFF.